The 30 T cell receptor beta chains reported below all come from one sample, sequenced in a study of T cells in localized non-small cell lung cancer. Using immunoSEQ multiplex PCR, the repertoire was profiled, and TCRdb retains in-frame clones only, with some absent. The sample includes tens of thousands of clones, approximately 84% of them seen just once. Sequences were derived from peripheral blood, sampled before any cancer treatment. The receptors originated from an older female donor with stage I lung adenocarcinoma.

V gene TRBV11-3 combines with J gene TRBJ2-5, with 7 positions matching TRBD1. This CDR3 is built from 14 residues. V gave up 5 bases and J gave up 1 base; unmatched junction bases: 4. In germline, CDR1 is SGHNT, CDR2 YENEEA. CDR3 in DNA: TGTGCCAGCAGCCCGACAGGGTTCCAAGAGACCCAGTACTTC. It yields the protein CASSPTGFQETQYF.

Only a few counts were recorded for this clone. The chain joins TRBV19 to TRBJ1-2; 7 positions match TRBD1. Per the germline V gene, CDR1 is LNHDA and CDR2 is SQIVND (reference sequence). The CDR3 length is 14 residues. The J segment lost 4 bases and the V segment lost 7 bases, leaving 9 bases of the junction unmatched. Here the CDR3 DNA reads TGTGCCAGTACGGTCCGGGACAGACTCTATGGCTACACCTTC. It codes for CASTVRDRLYGYTF.

The J gene is TRBJ2-7, the V gene TRBV2; perhaps TRBD1 as D (7 bases). Per germline, CDR1 SNHLY and CDR2 FYNNEI. This CDR3 has 14 amino acids. Between the trimmed V and J ends, which lost 6 bases and 2 bases, there was a span of 14 bases. CDR3 sequence: CASRGGQKAYEQYF. The CDR3 DNA reads TGTGCCAGCAGGGGGGGACAGAAGGCCTACGAGCAGTACTTC.

V and J are TRBV5-1 and TRBJ2-5, with 9 nucleotides matching TRBD2. From germline, CDR1 is SGHRS and CDR2 YFSETQ. The CDR3 covers 15 residues. Trimming at V came to 0 bases and at J to 3 bases, leaving 3 bases not matched to a gene. The CDR3 sequence is CASSLAVAGEETQYF. The CDR3 DNA reads as TGCGCCAGCAGCTTGGCAGTAGCGGGAGAAGAGACCCAGTACTTC.

This chain joins TRBV5-4 and TRBJ2-6; D gene unclear. Germline loops: CDR1 SGHNT, CDR2 YYREEE (reference sequence). This CDR3 is built from 15 residues. Between the trimmed V and J ends, which lost 2 bases and 2 bases, there was a span of 8 bases. The CDR3 bases are TGTGCCAGCAGCTTACTGCTTCCTGGGGCCAACGTCCTGACTTTC. Its translation is CASSLLLPGANVLTF.

The chain has TRBV28 and TRBJ1-6; no clear D gene. This CDR3 has 11 amino acids. With 3 bases removed from V and 10 bases from J, the gap between germline ends came to 4 bases. Germline-derived CDR1 and CDR2 are MDHEN and SYDVKM. The CDR3 region has the DNA TGTGCCAGCAGTTTGAACTCACCCCTCCACTTT. Its protein product is CASSLNSPLHF.

The chain couples TRBV11-3 to TRBJ1-6, with D possibly matching TRBD1 (5 bases). The germline gives CDR1 SGHNT, CDR2 YENEEA. Trimming took off 3 bases at V and 7 bases at J, with 13 bases between the two ends. CDR3 length: 15 residues. This CDR3 reads CASSLDTGQNSPLHF. The CDR3 DNA reads as TGTGCCAGCAGCTTGGATACCGGACAAAATTCACCCCTCCACTTT. The variable domain in full, completed from reference TRBV11-3 and TRBJ1-6, reads EAGVVQSPRYKIIEKKQPVAFWCNPISGHNTLYWYLQNLGQGPELLIRYENEEAVDDSQLPKDRFSAERLKGVDSTLKIQPAELGDSAVYLCASSLDTGQNSPLHFGNGTRLTVT.

This chain links TRBV6-1 with TRBJ1-6; 7 bases match TRBD1. With V trimmed by 0 bases and J by 9 bases, 8 bases remained unmatched. This CDR3 is built from 16 residues. CDR1 MNHNS and CDR2 SASEGT come from the germline V gene. CDR3 nucleotide sequence: TGTGCCAGCAGTGAAGCGCTCGGGGGGACAGTTTCACCCCTCCACTTT. The encoded protein is CASSEALGGTVSPLHF.

V and J are TRBV12-5 and TRBJ1-1; the D is unclear. The V gene's germline CDR1 is LGHNT and CDR2 FRNRAP. The CDR3 runs 12 residues. CDR3 sequence (DNA): TGTGCCCTAAATTCTCAGAACACTGAAGCTTTCTTT. Protein sequence: CALNSQNTEAFF.

The chain carries TRBV18 and TRBJ2-3; TRBD1 aligns across 10 bases. CDR1 KGHSH and CDR2 LQKENI come from the germline V gene. V lost 2 bases, J lost 6 bases, and 5 bases stayed unmatched. The CDR3 length is 15 residues. The CDR3: CASSPGTGVLDTQYF. CDR3 sequence (DNA): TGTGCCAGCTCACCAGGGACAGGGGTTCTGGATACGCAGTATTTT.

About this clone: Additional DNA sequences in this sample encode the identical CDR3. The rearrangement uses TRBV19 and TRBJ2-6; TRBD1 might be the D (5 bases). Trimming cost V 3 bases and J 0 bases, with 12 bases left between them. CDR1 LNHDA and CDR2 SQIVND come from the germline V gene (reference sequence). The CDR3 has 17 residues. The CDR3 bases are TGTGCCAGTAGTATTCAAGCAGGGTCCTCTGGGGCCAACGTCCTGACTTTC. Translated: CASSIQAGSSGANVLTF.

This sequence joins TRBV5-4 and TRBJ2-1; TRBD2 might be the D (6 bases). Germline V gives CDR1 SGHNT, CDR2 YYREEE (reference sequence). The CDR3 runs to 15 residues. Trimming removed 3 bases at V and 10 bases at J, with 20 bases between. DNA of the CDR3: TGTGCCAGCAGCTCCACGGGACTCCGGGTTTACGAGCAGTTCTTC. The encoded protein is CASSSTGLRVYEQFF.

The gene calls are TRBV7-2 and TRBJ2-1; the match to TRBD2 covers 9 bases. Looked up from germline, CDR1 is SGHTA and CDR2 is FQGNSA. The J segment lost 7 bases and the V segment lost 8 bases, leaving 9 bases of the junction unmatched. This CDR3 is 14 amino acids long. CDR3 loop: CASAMGLAQNEQFF. The CDR3 region has the DNA TGTGCCAGCGCGATGGGACTAGCTCAGAATGAGCAGTTCTTC.

V gene TRBV5-6 combines with J gene TRBJ1-1; D call uncertain. This CDR3 has 16 residues. V was clipped by 1 base and J by 2 bases, with 15 bases between them. CDR1 is SGHDT and CDR2 is YYEEEE in the germline V gene. Written as DNA, the CDR3 is TGTGCCAGCAGCTTGCCGTTGGCGTCGGTAAACACTGAAGCTTTCTTT. This encodes CASSLPLASVNTEAFF.

The CDR3 spells CASSPSYSGRTASTDTQYF. CDR3 nucleotide sequence: TGTGCCAGCAGCCCCTCCTATAGTGGACGGACCGCTAGCACAGATACGCAGTATTTT. The chain links TRBV7-9 to TRBJ2-3, with no clear D. Trimming pared 5 bases from V and 0 bases from J, leaving 24 bases between. CDR1 SEHNR and CDR2 FQNEAQ come from the germline V gene (reference sequence). The CDR3 has 19 amino acids.

This chain joins TRBV5-1 and TRBJ2-7; TRBD2 is a possible D gene (5 bases). This CDR3 spans 14 amino acids. CDR1 is SGHRS and CDR2 is YFSETQ in the germline V gene. Trimming took off 5 bases at V and 0 bases at J, with 12 bases between the two ends. The DNA of the CDR3 is TGCGCCAGCAGACTAGAGATGAGCTCCTACGAGCAGTACTTC. This encodes CASRLEMSSYEQYF.

J is TRBJ2-5 and V is TRBV2, with D unclear. Trimming pared 6 bases from V and 1 base from J, leaving 15 bases between. This CDR3 has 15 amino acids. Germline-derived CDR1 and CDR2 are SNHLY and FYNNEI. The DNA of the CDR3 is TGTGCCAGCAGGAAAATAACAACAGCCCAAGAGACCCAGTACTTC. Protein: CASRKITTAQETQYF. Full variable domain (missing parts from reference TRBV2 and TRBJ2-5): EPEVTQTPSHQVTQMGQEVILRCVPISNHLYFYWYRQILGQKVEFLVSFYNNEISEKSEIFDDQFSVERPDGSNFTLKIRSTKLEDSAMYFCASRKITTAQETQYFGPGTRLLVL.

This clone was counted once. The rearrangement uses TRBV27 and TRBJ2-7; TRBD1 aligns across 10 bases. The V gene's germline CDR1 is MNHEY and CDR2 SMNVEV (reference sequence). V lost 7 bases and J lost 6; bases outside the gene matches: 9. This CDR3 has 14 amino acids. The CDR3 bases are TGTGCCAGCACGTGGGGACAGGGGATAGGCGAGCAGTACTTC. Amino acids: CASTWGQGIGEQYF.

DNA for the CDR3: TGTGCCAGCAGCCCAGGACTGACCTACACCTTC. Its translation is CASSPGLTYTF. This rearrangement joins TRBV7-9 to TRBJ1-2, with no clear D. The CDR3 loop spans 11 amino acids. CDR1 and CDR2 (germline): SEHNR, FQNEAQ (reference sequence). Trimming took off 5 bases at V and 10 bases at J, with 11 bases between the two ends.

The DNA for the CDR3 is TGTGCCAGCAGTTCCCGAAGGGGCCTCGCTGAAGCTTTCTTT. Amino acids: CASSSRRGLAEAFF. The chain employs TRBV27 and TRBJ1-1; maybe TRBD1 (5 bases). Germline loops: CDR1 MNHEY, CDR2 SMNVEV (reference sequence). Trimming removed 4 bases from V and 6 bases from J, with 15 bases in between. CDR3 size: 14 residues.

This clone was counted a single time. The genes are TRBV5-3 and TRBJ1-1; a weak D match, TRBD1 (6 bases). TRBV5-3 is an ORF, with its function uncertain. V was shortened by 4 bases and J by 4 bases, with 14 bases between the two germline ends. The CDR3 length is 14 residues. For the CDR3, the DNA is TGTGCCAGAAGCCCCTATACAGGGCCCACTGAAGCTTTCTTT. Protein: CARSPYTGPTEAFF.

This chain uses TRBV6-1 with TRBJ2-7, with D possibly matching TRBD1 (6 bases). V lost 1 base, J lost 2 bases, and 15 bases lay in between. This CDR3 contains 16 residues. CDR1 is MNHNS, CDR2 SASEGT, per germline. As DNA, the CDR3 is TGTGCCAGCAGTGAAGGGGCGGGCAGGGGCCCCTACGAGCAGTACTTC. It yields the protein CASSEGAGRGPYEQYF.

The rearrangement joins TRBV19 to TRBJ1-6; D is possibly TRBD1 (5 bases). The CDR3 has 14 amino acids. Germline loops: CDR1 LNHDA, CDR2 SQIVND (reference sequence). Trimming stripped 10 bases from V and 7 bases from J, with 17 bases between. The CDR3: CATREQGTNSPLHF. As DNA, the CDR3 is TGTGCCACCAGAGAACAAGGGACGAATTCACCCCTCCACTTT. The entire variable domain, with the rest obtained from reference TRBV19 and TRBJ1-6, is as follows: DGGITQSPKYLFRKEGQNVTLSCEQNLNHDAMYWYRQDPGQGLRLIYYSQIVNDFQKGDIAEGYSVSREKKESFPLTVTSAQKNPTAFYLCATREQGTNSPLHFGNGTRLTVT.

V usage is TRBV7-2 and J usage is TRBJ1-2, with D possibly TRBD1 on 5 matching bases. Germline CDR1 reads SGHTA; CDR2 reads FQGNSA. The V end was cut by 8 bases, the J end by 4 bases, with 17 bases between. This CDR3 contains 14 residues. The CDR3 protein is CASRDGAGGYGYTF. The CDR3 DNA reads TGTGCCAGCCGTGATGGGGCGGGCGGCTATGGCTACACCTTC.

The CDR3 reads CASSEGTTYEQYF. Here the CDR3 DNA reads TGTGCCAGCAGCGAAGGGACGACCTACGAGCAGTACTTC. The gene calls are TRBV7-2 and TRBJ2-7; D tentatively reads TRBD1 or TRBD2 (5 bases each). CDR1 is SGHTA and CDR2 is FQGNSA in the germline V gene. The CDR3 runs to 13 residues. V dropped 5 bases and J dropped 2 bases, with 10 bases sitting between them.

This clone has a single count. This chain links TRBV15 with TRBJ2-3, with a tentative D call TRBD2 (5 bases). The V gene's germline CDR1 is LNHNV and CDR2 YYDKDF (reference sequence). Between the trimmed V and J ends, which lost 5 bases and 3 bases, there was a span of 15 bases. The CDR3 sequence is 15 residues long. The CDR3 region is CATSGIRGGTDTQYF. CDR3 bases: TGTGCCACCAGCGGGATACGCGGAGGAACAGATACGCAGTATTTT.

About this clone: Other DNA sequences in this specimen translate into the identical CDR3. J is TRBJ1-2 and V is TRBV15; D is unresolved. The length of the CDR3 is 13 residues. The germline CDR1 and CDR2 sequences are LNHNV and YYDKDF (reference sequence). V lost 3 bases and J lost 8, with 13 bases in between. CDR3 loop: CATSREEGDGYTF. DNA of the CDR3: TGTGCCACCAGCAGGGAAGAGGGCGACGGCTACACCTTC.

This chain links TRBV6-1 with TRBJ1-1, with D uncertain. The V and J ends lost 5 bases and 4 bases respectively, with 11 bases between them. The CDR3 is made up of 13 amino acids. Germline lookup yields CDR1 MNHNS and CDR2 SASEGT. CDR3 residues: CASSFGSGTEAFF. CDR3 nucleotide sequence: TGTGCCAGCAGTTTTGGTTCGGGCACTGAAGCTTTCTTT.

The gene calls are TRBV6-6 and TRBJ1-4, with a tentative D call TRBD1 (6 bases). Germline CDR1 MNHNY, CDR2 SVGAGI (reference sequence). This CDR3 contains 13 residues. Trimming took 3 bases from V and 10 from J, leaving 12 bases between them. CDR3 loop: CASSYGQSLKLFF. CDR3 nucleotide sequence: TGTGCCAGCAGTTATGGACAGTCTTTAAAACTGTTTTTT.

This sequence joins TRBV4-3 and TRBJ2-1, with TRBD2 matching over 7 bases. The junction had 10 bases not matched to a gene; V was cut back by 4 bases and J by 7 bases. This CDR3 has 15 amino acids. Germline loops: CDR1 LGHNA, CDR2 YSLEER. In DNA, the CDR3 is TGCGCCAGCAGCCTCCCCGGGACTACCATTAATGAGCAGTTCTTC. Encoded protein: CASSLPGTTINEQFF.